A selection of T cell receptor beta chains follows, all from one sample in a study of T cell repertoires in cytomegalovirus infection. Each CDR3 protein is one row after TCRdb ran MiXCR on the reads. The sample includes around 140,000 distinct CDR3 sequences, 6.5% of them seen just once. The material sequenced was PBMCs. The source is a human donor in good health (CMV status not recorded). Some clones in this sample may be carry-over from other donors' samples. Each CDR3 is given with its conserved first and last residue. D genes are given only for firm matches. Where a row states a size, it is once, few, many or the class of an expanded clone; other rows omit it.

>-|TRBJ2-2|many|TRBV7-2
TGTGCCAGCAGCAACAAAAACACCGGGGAGCTGTTTTTT
CASSNKNTGELFF
>TRBD2|TRBJ2-3|many|TRBV2
TGTGCCAGCACTGCGGGGGGCAGCACAGATACGCAGTATTTT
CASTAGGSTDTQYF
>-|TRBJ1-1|many|TRBV7-9
TGTGCCAGCAGCGCCCAGGGGACTGAAGCTTTCTTT
CASSAQGTEAFF
>-|TRBJ2-2|many|TRBV7-3
TGTGCCAGCAGCTTAGAGCGGACAAACACCGGGGAGCTGTTTTTT
CASSLERTNTGELFF
>-|TRBJ1-1|many|TRBV12-3/TRBV12-4
TGTGCCAGCAAGGGGGGCACTGAAGCTTTCTTT
CASKGGTEAFF
>TRBD2|TRBJ2-3|many|TRBV15
TGTGCCACCAGAAAACTAGCGGGGGGGCAGGGAATAGATACGCAGTATTTT
CATRKLAGGQGIDTQYF
>-|TRBJ2-7|-|TRBV28
TGTGCCAGCACTCCCACCCAACTAGACTACGAGCAGTACTTC
CASTPTQLDYEQYF
>-|TRBJ2-3|few|TRBV2
TGTGCCAGCAGTGAAAGCGGGGACAGACGGTATTTT
CASSESGDRRYF
>TRBD1|TRBJ2-1|many|TRBV5-5
TGTGCCAGCAGTCCTCCTGGACAGGGGCACGATGAGCAGTTCTTC
CASSPPGQGHDEQFF
>TRBD1|TRBJ2-3|-|TRBV4-1
TGCGCCAGCAGTAAGGACAGGACCACAGATACGCAGTATTTT
CASSKDRTTDTQYF
>-|TRBJ2-3|many|TRBV20-1
TGCAGTGCTAGAGGCTACGCGGGGCTACCAAAAGGCACAGATACGCAGTATTTT
CSARGYAGLPKGTDTQYF
>-|TRBJ1-1|many|TRBV14
TGTGCCAGCAGCCATCGACAGGCCCGCACTGAAGCTTTCTTT
CASSHRQARTEAFF
>-|TRBJ1-1|many|TRBV5-8
TGTGCCAGCAGCCATAGAGGGGGCACTGAAGCTTTCTTT
CASSHRGGTEAFF
>-|TRBJ1-6|many|TRBV12-3/TRBV12-4
TGTGCCAGCAGTTTAAGGTGGGCGACACCCCTCCACTTT
CASSLRWATPLHF
>-|TRBJ2-7|many|TRBV11-2
TGTGCCAGCAGCCCCACCGGCCTTTACGAGCAGTACTTC
CASSPTGLYEQYF
>TRBD1|TRBJ1-2|many|TRBV28
TGTGCCAGCAGCTGGGTGGGGACAGGGGGCGTTGGCTACACCTTC
CASSWVGTGGVGYTF
>-|TRBJ1-1|few|TRBV4-1
TGCGCCAGCAGCCAAGTCGGCCGGGGTACGTTCGGTGAAGCTTTCTTT
CASSQVGRGTFGEAFF
>-|TRBJ2-7|-|TRBV7-9
TGTGCCAGCAGCTATGGATACGGACAGTTCTCCTACGAGCAGTACTTC
CASSYGYGQFSYEQYF
>-|TRBJ2-7|many|TRBV7-8
TGTGCCAGCAGCTTAGCGCGGGGTCTTTACGAGCAGTACTTC
CASSLARGLYEQYF
>TRBD1|TRBJ2-4|-|TRBV4-3
TGCGCCAGCAGCGCCGGACAGGGCGCCAAAAACATTCAGTACTTC
CASSAGQGAKNIQYF
>-|TRBJ2-3|many|TRBV7-8
TGTGCCAGCAGCTTAATTACCGAGACCCTAAGACCCAATACGCAGTATTTT
CASSLITETLRPNTQYF
>TRBD1|TRBJ1-2|many|TRBV7-2
TGTGCCAGCAGCCCAGGACAGGGGCTATACTTCAACTATGGCTACACCTTC
CASSPGQGLYFNYGYTF
>TRBD1|TRBJ1-1|many|TRBV11-1
TGTGCCAGCAGCACACGAACTCGGACAGGGAGGACTGAAGCTTTCTTT
CASSTRTRTGRTEAFF
>-|TRBJ2-1|many|TRBV7-8
TGTGCCAGCAGCTTAGGTTCGGGGTCCGGCAATGAGCAGTTCTTC
CASSLGSGSGNEQFF
>-|TRBJ1-5|-|TRBV19
TGTGCCAGTAGCACGACAGTGATCAGCAATCAGCCCCAGCATTTT
CASSTTVISNQPQHF
>TRBD1|TRBJ2-1|many|TRBV7-6
TGTGCCAGCAGCCCCCGGGACAGGAGCCCCGTGGGTGAGCAGTTCTTC
CASSPRDRSPVGEQFF
>TRBD1|TRBJ2-2|few|TRBV5-6
TGTGCCAGCAGCTTGGTAGGGCAGGGGGCCACCGGGGAGCTGTTTTTT
CASSLVGQGATGELFF
>TRBD2|TRBJ2-7|many|TRBV7-2
TGTGCCAGCAGCTCGATGACTAGCGGGGCGAAGCAGTACTTC
CASSSMTSGAKQYF
>-|TRBJ2-3|few|TRBV20-1
TGCAGTGCTAGAGCCCCCCTCGGGACAGATACGCAGTATTTT
CSARAPLGTDTQYF
>-|TRBJ1-2|-|TRBV28
TGTGCCAGCAGCTTAGGGAAGGACTATGGCTACACCTTC
CASSLGKDYGYTF
>-|TRBJ2-3|few|TRBV10-3
TGTGCCATCAGAGACCGGGAAGATACGCAGTATTTT
CAIRDREDTQYF
>TRBD2|TRBJ2-5|many|TRBV7-8
TGTGCCAGCAGCCTCTTGACTCCGGGACTAGCACAAGAGACCCAGTACTTC
CASSLLTPGLAQETQYF